This T cell receptor beta chain appears in the sequencing data of a study of T cells after somatic rescue of genetic block. The table came from immunoSEQ multiplex PCR; TCRdb's copy has only in-frame clones and leaves some out. The table includes about 10,000 clones, 74% detected once. CDR3 length equals 14 residues. V dropped 7 bases and J dropped 2 bases, with 15 bases sitting between them. Germline V gives CDR1 MDHEN, CDR2 SYDVKM. Sequencing was performed on peripheral blood mononuclear cells (PBMCs). This chain joins TRBV28 and TRBJ2-7, with D possibly matching TRBD2 (7 bases). The receptor was isolated from a boy younger than 18. CDR3 DNA: TGTGCCAGCACCCCTGGGGGGGGCCCCTACGAGCAGTACTTC. Translating it yields CASTPGGGPYEQYF.